One sample yielded the 11 T cell receptor beta chains listed below, sequenced in a study of blood T cell repertoires in COVID-19. This table comes from immunoSEQ multiplex PCR, and its TCRdb copy is limited to in-frame clones, with some not included. The data contain approximately 480,000 clones, 87% of them singletons. Sequenced: PBMCs or T cells enriched from blood (not recorded which). Source of these receptors: a woman younger than 35 who had recovered from COVID-19.

The chain has TRBV11-2 and TRBJ2-7, with 7 bases aligning to TRBD2. With 3 bases clipped from V and 0 bases from J, the junction kept 5 bases outside the gene matches. Germline loops: CDR1 SGHAT, CDR2 FQNNGV. There are 15 residues in the CDR3. The CDR3 bases are TGTGCCAGCAGCTTCTCTGCGGGGGACTCCTACGAGCAGTACTTC. This sequence encodes CASSFSAGDSYEQYF.

The chain recombines TRBV2 with TRBJ2-2; TRBD2 agrees at 10 bases. J was trimmed by 5 bases and V by 3 bases; bases with no gene match: 3. This CDR3 is built from 15 residues. The V gene's germline CDR1 is SNHLY and CDR2 FYNNEI. In DNA form, the CDR3 reads TGTGCCAGCAGTGACGAGACTAGCGGGACCGGGGAGCTGTTTTTT. Translated: CASSDETSGTGELFF.

V and J are TRBV30 and TRBJ1-1, with D perhaps matching TRBD1 (6 bases). The V and J ends lost 0 bases and 6 bases respectively, with 14 bases between them. Germline assignment: CDR1 GTSNPN and CDR2 SVGIG (reference sequence). This CDR3 region has 14 residues. The CDR3 DNA follows: TGTGCCTGGAGTGTACAGGGTTTCATCGCTGAAGCTTTCTTT. Translated: CAWSVQGFIAEAFF.

The V gene is TRBV11-2, the J gene TRBJ1-2; 9 bases map to TRBD1. Per germline, CDR1 SGHAT and CDR2 FQNNGV. This CDR3 contains 14 residues. The trim removed 5 bases at V and 7 bases at J, leaving 8 bases unmatched. CDR3 protein: CASSPSTGGLGYTF. CDR3 nucleotides: TGTGCCAGCAGCCCCTCGACAGGGGGACTTGGCTACACCTTC.

V usage is TRBV11-2 and J usage is TRBJ1-2; D ambiguous. CDR3 length: 15 residues. V dropped 4 bases and J dropped 1 base, with 13 bases sitting between them. The germline V gene has CDR1 SGHAT and CDR2 FQNNGV. CDR3 bases: TGTGCCAGCAGCTCCTTCAGGAATCTTAACTATGGCTACACCTTC. It codes for CASSSFRNLNYGYTF.

In this sample, this clone turned up many times. The chain uses TRBV18 and TRBJ2-1; TRBD2 agrees at 8 bases. Germline V gene lookup returns CDR1 KGHSH and CDR2 LQKENI. The CDR3 contains 15 residues. J lost 10 bases, V lost 2 bases, and 10 bases had no gene match. DNA of the CDR3: TGTGCCAGCTCACCAGTAACGGGGGGGCTGGGAGAGCAGTTCTTC. It specifies CASSPVTGGLGEQFF.

The rearrangement joins TRBV6-1 to TRBJ1-2; 8 bases agree with TRBD1. Germline CDR1 MNHNS, CDR2 SASEGT. CDR3 length: 14 amino acids. The V and J ends lost 0 bases and 7 bases, in that order; junction bases with no gene match: 4. In DNA form, the CDR3 reads TGTGCCAGCAGTGAAGCACAAACAGGGGGTGGCTACACCTTC. It yields the protein CASSEAQTGGGYTF.

This rearrangement joins TRBV6-1 to TRBJ1-5; TRBD1 matches 7 bases. The V and J ends lost 1 base and 3 bases, in that order; junction bases with no gene match: 3. CDR1 MNHNS and CDR2 SASEGT come from the germline V gene. This CDR3 comprises 15 residues. For the CDR3, the DNA is TGTGCCAGCAGTGAAGAGGGACAGCACAATCAGCCCCAGCATTTT. It is translated as CASSEEGQHNQPQHF.

The chain couples TRBV15 to TRBJ1-1, with TRBD1 matching over 8 bases. Looked up from germline, CDR1 is LNHNV and CDR2 is YYDKDF (reference sequence). The CDR3 consists of 14 residues. The V and J ends lost 3 bases and 3 bases, in that order; junction bases with no gene match: 3. CDR3 bases: TGTGCCACCAGCAGGACAGGGGAGGACACTGAAGCTTTCTTT. It yields the protein CATSRTGEDTEAFF.

The chain couples TRBV12-5 to TRBJ2-1; the D gene is possibly TRBD2 (6 bases). CDR1 and CDR2 (germline): LGHNT, FRNRAP. The CDR3 totals 15 residues. V gave up 6 bases and J gave up 1 base, with 13 bases separating them. The CDR3 here is CASGSGEGSYNEQFF. DNA of the CDR3: TGTGCTAGTGGATCGGGGGAAGGATCCTACAATGAGCAGTTCTTC.

The chain carries TRBV5-6 and TRBJ1-6; 10 nucleotides agree with TRBD1. CDR3 length equals 15 residues. Losses at the gene ends were 1 base for V and 7 bases for J; bases not matched to a gene: 2. From germline, CDR1 is SGHDT and CDR2 YYEEEE. CDR3 protein: CASSLWDRGNSPLHF. CDR3 bases: TGTGCCAGCAGCTTGTGGGACAGGGGCAATTCACCCCTCCACTTT. The full variable domain, in which reference TRBV5-6 and TRBJ1-6 provide the parts outside the CDR3, is DAGVTQSPTHLIKTRGQQVTLRCSPKSGHDTVSWYQQALGQGPQFIFQYYEEEERQRGNFPDRFSGHQFPNYSSELNVNALLLGDSALYLCASSLWDRGNSPLHFGNGTRLTVT.